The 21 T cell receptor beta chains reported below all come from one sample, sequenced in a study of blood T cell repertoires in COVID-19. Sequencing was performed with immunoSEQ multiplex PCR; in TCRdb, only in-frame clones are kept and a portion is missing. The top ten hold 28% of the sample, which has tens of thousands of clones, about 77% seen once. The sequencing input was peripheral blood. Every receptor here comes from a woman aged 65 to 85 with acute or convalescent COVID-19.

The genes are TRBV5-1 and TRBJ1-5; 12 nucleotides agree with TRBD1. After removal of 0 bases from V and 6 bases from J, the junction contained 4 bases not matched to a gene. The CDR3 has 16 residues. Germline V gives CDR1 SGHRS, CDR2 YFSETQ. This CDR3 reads CASSLGDRGPGQPQHF. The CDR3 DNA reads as TGCGCCAGCAGCTTGGGGGACAGGGGGCCAGGTCAGCCCCAGCATTTT.

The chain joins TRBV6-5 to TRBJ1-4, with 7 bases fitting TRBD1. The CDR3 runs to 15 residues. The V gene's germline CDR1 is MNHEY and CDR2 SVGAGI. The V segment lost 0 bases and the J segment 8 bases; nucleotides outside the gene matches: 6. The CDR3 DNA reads TGTGCCAGCAGTTACTCTATGGGACAGCGAGAAAAACTGTTTTTT. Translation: CASSYSMGQREKLFF.

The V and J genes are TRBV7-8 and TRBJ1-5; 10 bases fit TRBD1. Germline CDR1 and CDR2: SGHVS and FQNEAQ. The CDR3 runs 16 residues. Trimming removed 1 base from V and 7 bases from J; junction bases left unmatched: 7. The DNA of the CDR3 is TGTGCCAGCAGCTTAGGACAGGGGGCTATGGGACAGCCCCAGCATTTT. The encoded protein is CASSLGQGAMGQPQHF.

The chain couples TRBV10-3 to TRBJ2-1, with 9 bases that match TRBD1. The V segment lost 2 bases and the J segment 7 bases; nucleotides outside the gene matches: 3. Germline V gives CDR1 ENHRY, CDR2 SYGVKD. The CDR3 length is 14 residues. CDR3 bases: TGTGCCATCAGTGAGGTACAGGGGGCGAATGAGCAGTTCTTC. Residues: CAISEVQGANEQFF.

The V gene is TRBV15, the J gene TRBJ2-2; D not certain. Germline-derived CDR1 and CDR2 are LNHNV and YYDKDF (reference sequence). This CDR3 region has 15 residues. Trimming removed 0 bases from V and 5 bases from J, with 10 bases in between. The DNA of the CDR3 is TGTGCCACCAGCAGAGATCTACGTCGGACCGGGGAGCTGTTTTTT. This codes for CATSRDLRRTGELFF.

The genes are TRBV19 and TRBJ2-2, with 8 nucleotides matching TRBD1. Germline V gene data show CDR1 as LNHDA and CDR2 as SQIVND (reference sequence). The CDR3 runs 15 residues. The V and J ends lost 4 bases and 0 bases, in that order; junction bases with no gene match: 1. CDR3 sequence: CASSTTGANTGELFF. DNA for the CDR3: TGTGCCAGTAGTACGACAGGGGCGAACACCGGGGAGCTGTTTTTT.

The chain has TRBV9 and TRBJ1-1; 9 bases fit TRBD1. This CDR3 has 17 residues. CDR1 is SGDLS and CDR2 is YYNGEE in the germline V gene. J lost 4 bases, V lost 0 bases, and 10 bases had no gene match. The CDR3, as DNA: TGTGCCAGCAGCGTAGGCCCCCGGGACAGGGCCATCACTGAAGCTTTCTTT. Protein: CASSVGPRDRAITEAFF. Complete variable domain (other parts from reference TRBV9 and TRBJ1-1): DSGVTQTPKHLITATGQRVTLRCSPRSGDLSVYWYQQSLDQGLQFLIQYYNGEERAKGNILERFSAQQFPDLHSELNLSSLELGDSALYFCASSVGPRDRAITEAFFGQGTRLTVV.

The CDR3: CASSLLEGSGELFF. The CDR3 DNA reads as TGTGCCAGCTCACTCCTAGAGGGCTCCGGGGAGCTGTTTTTT. The chain employs TRBV18 and TRBJ2-2; a possible D gene is TRBD2 (5 bases). Trimming took 4 bases from V and 6 from J, leaving 12 bases between them. This CDR3 has 14 residues. Germline CDR1 and CDR2: KGHSH and LQKENI.

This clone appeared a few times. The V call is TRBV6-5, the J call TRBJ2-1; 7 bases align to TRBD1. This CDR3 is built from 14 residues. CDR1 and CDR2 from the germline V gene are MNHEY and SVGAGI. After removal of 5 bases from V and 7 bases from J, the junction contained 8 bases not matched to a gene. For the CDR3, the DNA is TGTGCCAGCAGTACAGGGGATCCTCGGAATGAGCAGTTCTTC. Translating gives CASSTGDPRNEQFF.

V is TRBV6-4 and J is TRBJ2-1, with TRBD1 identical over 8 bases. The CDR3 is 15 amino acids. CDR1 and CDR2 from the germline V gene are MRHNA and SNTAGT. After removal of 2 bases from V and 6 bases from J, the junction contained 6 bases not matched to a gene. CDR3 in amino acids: CASSDERTGSNEQFF. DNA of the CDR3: TGTGCCAGCAGTGACGAGAGGACAGGGTCCAATGAGCAGTTCTTC.

As DNA, the CDR3 is TGTGCCAGTAGTGCGTACGAACGGGGAAACACCATATATTTT. Protein product: CASSAYERGNTIYF. This chain uses TRBV19 with TRBJ1-3, with D hard to call. The germline V gene has CDR1 LNHDA and CDR2 SQIVND (reference sequence). The ends were cut back, 5 bases at V and 4 bases at J, with 12 bases in the middle. The CDR3 consists of 14 residues.

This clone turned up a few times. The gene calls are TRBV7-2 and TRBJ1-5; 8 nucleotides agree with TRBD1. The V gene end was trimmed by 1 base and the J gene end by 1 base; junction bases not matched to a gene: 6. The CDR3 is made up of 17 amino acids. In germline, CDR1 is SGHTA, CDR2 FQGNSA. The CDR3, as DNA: TGTGCCAGCAGCTTAGAGGGGACAGGTAGGAGCAATCAGCCCCAGCATTTT. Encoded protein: CASSLEGTGRSNQPQHF.

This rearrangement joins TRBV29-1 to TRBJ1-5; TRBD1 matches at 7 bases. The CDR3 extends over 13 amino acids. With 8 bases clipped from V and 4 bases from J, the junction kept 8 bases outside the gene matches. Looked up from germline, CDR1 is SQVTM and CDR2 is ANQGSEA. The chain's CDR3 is CSIGTARNQPQHF. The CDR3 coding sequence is TGCAGCATAGGGACAGCGCGAAATCAGCCCCAGCATTTT.

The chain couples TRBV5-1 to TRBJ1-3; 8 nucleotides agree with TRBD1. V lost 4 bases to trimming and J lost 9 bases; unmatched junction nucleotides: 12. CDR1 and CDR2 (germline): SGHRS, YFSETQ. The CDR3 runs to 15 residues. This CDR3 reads CASSPAQGAGSTIYF. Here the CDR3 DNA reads TGCGCCAGCAGCCCCGCTCAGGGGGCAGGGAGCACCATATATTTT.

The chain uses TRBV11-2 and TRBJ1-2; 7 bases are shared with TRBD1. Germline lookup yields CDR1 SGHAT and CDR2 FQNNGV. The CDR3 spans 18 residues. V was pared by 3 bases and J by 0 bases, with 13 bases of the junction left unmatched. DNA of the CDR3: TGTGCCAGCAGCTTTAGTGGGTACAGGGGCCGAGCTAACTATGGCTACACCTTC. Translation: CASSFSGYRGRANYGYTF. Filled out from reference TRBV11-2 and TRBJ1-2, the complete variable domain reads EAGVAQSPRYKIIEKRQSVAFWCNPISGHATLYWYQQILGQGPKLLIQFQNNGVVDDSQLPKDRFSAERLKGVDSTLKIQPAKLEDSAVYLCASSFSGYRGRANYGYTFGSGTRLTVV.

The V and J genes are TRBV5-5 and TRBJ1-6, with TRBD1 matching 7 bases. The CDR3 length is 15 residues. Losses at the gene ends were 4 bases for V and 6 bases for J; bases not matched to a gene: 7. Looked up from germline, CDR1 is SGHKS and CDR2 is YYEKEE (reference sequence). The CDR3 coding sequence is TGTGCCAGCAGCCACGTACAGGGGTTTAATTCACCCCTCCACTTT. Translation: CASSHVQGFNSPLHF.

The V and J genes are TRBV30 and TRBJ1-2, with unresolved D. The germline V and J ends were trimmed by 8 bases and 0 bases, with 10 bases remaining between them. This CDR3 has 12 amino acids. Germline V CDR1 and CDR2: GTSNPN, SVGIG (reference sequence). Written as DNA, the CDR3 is TGTGCCCGGACTGGCACTAACTATGGCTACACCTTC. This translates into CARTGTNYGYTF. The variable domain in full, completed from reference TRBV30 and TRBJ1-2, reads SQTIHQWPATLVQPVGSPLSLECTVEGTSNPNLYWYRQAAGRGLQLLFYSVGIGQISSEVPQNLSASRPQDRQFILSSKKLLLSDSGFYLCARTGTNYGYTFGSGTRLTVV.

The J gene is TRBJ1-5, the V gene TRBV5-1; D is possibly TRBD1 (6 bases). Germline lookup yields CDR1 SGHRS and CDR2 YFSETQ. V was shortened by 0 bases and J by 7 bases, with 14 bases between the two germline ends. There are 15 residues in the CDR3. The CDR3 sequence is CASSLEGSGVQPQHF. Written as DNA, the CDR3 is TGCGCCAGCAGCTTGGAAGGTTCAGGGGTCCAGCCCCAGCATTTT.

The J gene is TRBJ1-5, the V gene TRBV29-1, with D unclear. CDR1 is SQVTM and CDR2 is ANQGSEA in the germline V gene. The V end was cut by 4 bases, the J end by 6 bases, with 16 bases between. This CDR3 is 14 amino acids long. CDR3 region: CSVAGSASGQPQHF. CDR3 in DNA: TGCAGCGTTGCCGGGTCAGCCTCGGGTCAGCCCCAGCATTTT.

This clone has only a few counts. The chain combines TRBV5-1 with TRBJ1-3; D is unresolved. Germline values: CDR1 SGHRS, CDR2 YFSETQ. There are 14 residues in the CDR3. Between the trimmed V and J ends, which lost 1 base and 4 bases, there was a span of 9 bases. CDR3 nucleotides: TGCGCCAGCAGCTTGAGAGATCCGGGAAACACCATATATTTT. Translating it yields CASSLRDPGNTIYF.

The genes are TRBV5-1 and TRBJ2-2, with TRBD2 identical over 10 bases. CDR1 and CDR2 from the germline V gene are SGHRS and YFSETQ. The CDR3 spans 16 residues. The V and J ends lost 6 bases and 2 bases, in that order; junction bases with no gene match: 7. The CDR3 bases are TGCGCCAGCATGGAGAGCGGGAGGGGAAACACCGGGGAGCTGTTTTTT. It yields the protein CASMESGRGNTGELFF.